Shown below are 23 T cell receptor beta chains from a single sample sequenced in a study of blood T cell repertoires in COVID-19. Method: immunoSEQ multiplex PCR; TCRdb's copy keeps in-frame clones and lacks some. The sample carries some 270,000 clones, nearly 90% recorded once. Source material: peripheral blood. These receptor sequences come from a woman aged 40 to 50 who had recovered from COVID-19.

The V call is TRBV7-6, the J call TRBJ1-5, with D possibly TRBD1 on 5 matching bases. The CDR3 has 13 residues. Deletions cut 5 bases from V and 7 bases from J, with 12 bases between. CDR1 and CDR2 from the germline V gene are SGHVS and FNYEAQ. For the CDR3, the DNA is TGTGCCAGCAGCCCCATCGGGGGGCAGCCCCAGCATTTT. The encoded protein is CASSPIGGQPQHF.

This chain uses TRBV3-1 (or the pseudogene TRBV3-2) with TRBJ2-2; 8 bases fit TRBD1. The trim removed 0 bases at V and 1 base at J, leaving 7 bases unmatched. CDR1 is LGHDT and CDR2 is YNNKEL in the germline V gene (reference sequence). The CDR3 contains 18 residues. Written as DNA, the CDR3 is TGTGCCAGCAGCCAAGAGAGATCGGGACAGGAGAACACCGGGGAGCTGTTTTTT. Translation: CASSQERSGQENTGELFF.

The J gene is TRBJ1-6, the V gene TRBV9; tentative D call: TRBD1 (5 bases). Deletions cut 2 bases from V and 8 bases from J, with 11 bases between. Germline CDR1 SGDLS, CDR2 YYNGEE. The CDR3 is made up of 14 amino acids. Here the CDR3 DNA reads TGTGCCAGCAGCGTTGGGGGGATGGATTCACCCCTCCACTTT. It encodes CASSVGGMDSPLHF.

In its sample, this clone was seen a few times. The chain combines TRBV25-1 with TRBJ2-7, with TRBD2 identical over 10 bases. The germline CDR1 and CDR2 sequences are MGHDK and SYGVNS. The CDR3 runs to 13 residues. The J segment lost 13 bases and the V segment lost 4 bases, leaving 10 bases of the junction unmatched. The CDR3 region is CASSGYTSGEAYF. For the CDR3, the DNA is TGTGCCAGCAGTGGATATACTAGCGGGGAGGCTTACTTC.

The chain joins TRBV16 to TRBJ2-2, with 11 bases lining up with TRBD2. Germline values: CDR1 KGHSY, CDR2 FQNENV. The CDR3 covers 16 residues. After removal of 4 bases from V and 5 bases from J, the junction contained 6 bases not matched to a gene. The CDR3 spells CASSLGLAGNTGELFF. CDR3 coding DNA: TGTGCCAGCAGCCTTGGACTAGCGGGTAATACCGGGGAGCTGTTTTTT. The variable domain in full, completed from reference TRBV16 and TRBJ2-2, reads GEEVAQTPKHLVRGEGQKAKLYCAPIKGHSYVFWYQQVLKNEFKFLISFQNENVFDETGMPKERFSAKCLPNSPCSLEIQATKLEDSAVYFCASSLGLAGNTGELFFGEGSRLTVL.

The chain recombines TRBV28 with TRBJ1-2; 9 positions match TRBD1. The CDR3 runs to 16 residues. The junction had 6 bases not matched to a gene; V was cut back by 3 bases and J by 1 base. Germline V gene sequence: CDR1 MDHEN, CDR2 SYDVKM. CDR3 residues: CASSFPGTGFNYGYTF. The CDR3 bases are TGTGCCAGCAGTTTCCCCGGGACAGGGTTTAACTATGGCTACACCTTC.

CDR3 in DNA: TGTGCCAGCTCCACTAGCGGGGGTCTAGGAGAGACCCAGTACTTC. It translates to CASSTSGGLGETQYF. The chain links TRBV27 to TRBJ2-5; 11 bases line up with TRBD2. CDR1 MNHEY and CDR2 SMNVEV come from the germline V gene (reference sequence). The CDR3 is 15 residues long. With 8 bases clipped from V and 4 bases from J, the junction kept 9 bases outside the gene matches.

CDR3 loop: CASSQDTSGGTLPDTQYF. As DNA, the CDR3 is TGTGCCAGCAGCCAAGATACTAGCGGGGGGACTCTCCCAGATACGCAGTATTTT. The rearrangement uses TRBV3-1 (or the pseudogene TRBV3-2) and TRBJ2-3, with 12 bases identical to TRBD2. V was clipped by 0 bases and J by 4 bases; unmatched bases: 8. The CDR3 sequence is 18 residues long. The V gene's germline CDR1 is LGHDT and CDR2 YNNKEL (reference sequence).

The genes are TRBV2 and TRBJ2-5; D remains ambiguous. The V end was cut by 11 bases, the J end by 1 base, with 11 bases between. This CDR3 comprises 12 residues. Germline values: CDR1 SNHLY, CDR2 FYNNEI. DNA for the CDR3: TGTGCCGGCGGCCCTAGCCAAGAGACCCAGTACTTC. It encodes CAGGPSQETQYF.

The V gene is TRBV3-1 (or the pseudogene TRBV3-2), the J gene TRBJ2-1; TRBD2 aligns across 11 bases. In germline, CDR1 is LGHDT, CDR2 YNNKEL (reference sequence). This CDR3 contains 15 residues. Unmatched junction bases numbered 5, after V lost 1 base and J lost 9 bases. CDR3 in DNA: TGTGCCAGCAGCCAAGTTAGCGGGGGGGGCGGTGAGCAGTTCTTC. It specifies CASSQVSGGGGEQFF.

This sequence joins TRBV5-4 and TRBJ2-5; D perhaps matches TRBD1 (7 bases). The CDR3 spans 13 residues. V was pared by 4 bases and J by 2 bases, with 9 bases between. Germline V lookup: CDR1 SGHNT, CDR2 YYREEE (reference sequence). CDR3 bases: TGTGCCAGCAGCCAGGGGGGTCAAGAGACCCAGTACTTC. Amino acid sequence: CASSQGGQETQYF.

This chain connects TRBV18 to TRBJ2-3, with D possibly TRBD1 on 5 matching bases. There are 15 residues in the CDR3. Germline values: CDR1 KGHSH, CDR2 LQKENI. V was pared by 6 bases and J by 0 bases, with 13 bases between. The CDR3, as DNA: TGTGCCAGCTCGGAACTGACAGCTAGCACAGATACGCAGTATTTT. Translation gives CASSELTASTDTQYF.

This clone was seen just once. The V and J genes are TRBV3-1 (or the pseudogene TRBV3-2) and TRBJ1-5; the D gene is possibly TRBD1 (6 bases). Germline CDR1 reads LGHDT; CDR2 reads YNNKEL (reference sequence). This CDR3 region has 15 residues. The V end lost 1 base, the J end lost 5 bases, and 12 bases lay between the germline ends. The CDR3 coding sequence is TGTGCCAGCAGCCAAGTCTTGGGGGCGGATCAGCCCCAGCATTTT. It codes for CASSQVLGADQPQHF.

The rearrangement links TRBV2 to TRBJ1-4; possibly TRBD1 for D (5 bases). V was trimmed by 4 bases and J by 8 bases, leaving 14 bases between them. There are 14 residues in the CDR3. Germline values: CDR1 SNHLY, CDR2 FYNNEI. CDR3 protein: CASSAAGLGEKLFF. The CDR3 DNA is TGTGCCAGCAGTGCCGCAGGGCTCGGGGAAAAACTGTTTTTT.

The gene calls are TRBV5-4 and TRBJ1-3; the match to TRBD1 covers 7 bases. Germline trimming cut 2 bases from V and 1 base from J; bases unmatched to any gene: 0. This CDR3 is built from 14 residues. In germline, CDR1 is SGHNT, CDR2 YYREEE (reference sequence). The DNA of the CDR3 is TGTGCCAGCAGCTTACAGGGGTCTGGAAACACCATATATTTT. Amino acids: CASSLQGSGNTIYF.

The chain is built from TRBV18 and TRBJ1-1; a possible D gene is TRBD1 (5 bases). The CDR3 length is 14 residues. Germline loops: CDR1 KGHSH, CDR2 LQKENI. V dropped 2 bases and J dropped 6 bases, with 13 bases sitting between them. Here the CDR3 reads CASSPIGRAPEAFF. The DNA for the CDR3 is TGTGCCAGCTCACCAATTGGCAGGGCACCTGAAGCTTTCTTT.

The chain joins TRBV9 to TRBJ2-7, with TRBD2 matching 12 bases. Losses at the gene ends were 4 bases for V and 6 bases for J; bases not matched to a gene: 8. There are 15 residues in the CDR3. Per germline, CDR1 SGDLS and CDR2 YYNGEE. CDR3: CASSLGLAGKGEQYF. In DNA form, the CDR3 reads TGTGCCAGCAGCCTAGGACTAGCGGGGAAGGGCGAGCAGTACTTC.

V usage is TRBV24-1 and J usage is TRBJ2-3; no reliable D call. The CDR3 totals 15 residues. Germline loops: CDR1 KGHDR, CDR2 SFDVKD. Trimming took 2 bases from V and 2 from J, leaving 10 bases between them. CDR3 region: CATSDSLQLTDTQYF. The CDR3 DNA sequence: TGTGCCACCAGTGATTCCCTTCAACTCACAGATACGCAGTATTTT.

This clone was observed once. The CDR3 nucleotides are TGTGCCTGGAGACCAGGACTAGCGGGGGAAGACTCCTACGAGCAGTACTTC. Translating gives CAWRPGLAGEDSYEQYF. This chain joins TRBV30 and TRBJ2-7, with 13 bases aligning to TRBD2. The germline gives CDR1 GTSNPN, CDR2 SVGIG (reference sequence). This CDR3 has 17 amino acids. The J segment lost 0 bases and the V segment lost 3 bases, leaving 8 bases of the junction unmatched.

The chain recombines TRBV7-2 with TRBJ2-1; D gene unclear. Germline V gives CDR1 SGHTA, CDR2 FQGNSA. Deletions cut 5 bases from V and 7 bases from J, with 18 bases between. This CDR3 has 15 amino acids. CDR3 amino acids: CASSGGNRPRNEQFF. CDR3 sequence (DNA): TGTGCCAGCAGCGGTGGCAATCGGCCGAGGAATGAGCAGTTCTTC.

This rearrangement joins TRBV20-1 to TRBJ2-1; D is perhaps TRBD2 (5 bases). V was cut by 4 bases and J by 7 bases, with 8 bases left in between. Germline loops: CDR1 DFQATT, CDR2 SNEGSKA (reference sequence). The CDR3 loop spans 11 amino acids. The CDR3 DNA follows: TGCAGTGCTACGGGGTGGAATGAGCAGTTCTTC. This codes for CSATGWNEQFF.

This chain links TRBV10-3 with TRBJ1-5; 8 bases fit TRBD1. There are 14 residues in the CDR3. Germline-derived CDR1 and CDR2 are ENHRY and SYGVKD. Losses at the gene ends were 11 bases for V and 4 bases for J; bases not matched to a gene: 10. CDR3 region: CASDPTGVNQPQHF. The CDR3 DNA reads TGTGCCTCCGACCCGACAGGGGTAAATCAGCCCCAGCATTTT.

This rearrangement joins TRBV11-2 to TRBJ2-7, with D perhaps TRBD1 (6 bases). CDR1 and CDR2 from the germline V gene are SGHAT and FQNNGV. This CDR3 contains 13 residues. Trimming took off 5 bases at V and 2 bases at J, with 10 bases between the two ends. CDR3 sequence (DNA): TGTGCCAGCAGCCAAGGACAGACCTACGAGCAGTACTTC. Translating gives CASSQGQTYEQYF.